The 16 T cell receptor beta chains in this list originate from one sample, sequenced in a study of CD8+ T cells in alopecia areata. TCR sequencing used cDNA made by reverse transcription of extracted RNA. The repertoire was sequenced with immunoSEQ multiplex PCR; TCRdb's copy has only in-frame clones and lacks some. The sample consists of 60,000 to 85,000 clones, 29% of them appearing once. Indicated treatment: oral pan-JAK inhibitor, 5-10 mg twice daily. The sample was CD8+ T cells sorted from blood, taken at week 4, from a patient treated with tofacitinib. These receptors originate from a human donor with alopecia areata.

The chain carries TRBV9 and TRBJ2-3, with D maybe TRBD2 (6 bases). CDR3 length: 14 residues. Looked up from germline, CDR1 is SGDLS and CDR2 is YYNGEE. Trimming left V 3 bases short and J 0 bases short, with 8 bases between. CDR3 in DNA: TGTGCCAGCAGCGCGAGCGGGAGCACAGATACGCAGTATTTT. Translating gives CASSASGSTDTQYF.

V is TRBV7-9 and J is TRBJ2-1; unclear D gene. Germline V lookup: CDR1 SEHNR, CDR2 FQNEAQ (reference sequence). The CDR3 consists of 12 residues. Trimming pared 5 bases from V and 5 bases from J, leaving 7 bases between. Here the CDR3 DNA reads TGTGCCAGCAGCAGCGACGACAATGAGCAGTTCTTC. Its protein is CASSSDDNEQFF.

The chain recombines TRBV27 with TRBJ2-4; 7 nucleotides match TRBD2. V lost 3 bases to trimming and J lost 8 bases; unmatched junction nucleotides: 4. Germline-derived CDR1 and CDR2 are MNHEY and SMNVEV (reference sequence). This CDR3 contains 13 residues. This CDR3 reads CASSFGGGDIQYF. CDR3 nucleotides: TGTGCCAGCAGTTTTGGGGGAGGGGACATTCAGTACTTC.

This clone was recorded a few times. CDR3 nucleotides: TGTGCCAGCAGCGACGGACCAATTCGGGAGCAGTACTTC. Translated, it gives CASSDGPIREQYF. The rearrangement links TRBV27 to TRBJ2-7; D gene uncertain. The V end lost 6 bases, the J end lost 7 bases, and 16 bases lay between the germline ends. The germline CDR1 and CDR2 sequences are MNHEY and SMNVEV (reference sequence). This CDR3 has 13 amino acids.

The chain is built from TRBV18 and TRBJ2-1; D is ambiguous. Germline values: CDR1 KGHSH, CDR2 LQKENI. The CDR3 is 13 residues long. V was pared by 5 bases and J by 4 bases, with 9 bases between. CDR3 region: CASSADRYNEQFF. Written as DNA, the CDR3 is TGTGCCAGCTCAGCGGACCGGTACAATGAGCAGTTCTTC. Complete variable domain (other parts from reference TRBV18 and TRBJ2-1): NAGVMQNPRHLVRRRGQEARLRCSPMKGHSHVYWYRQLPEEGLKFMVYLQKENIIDESGMPKERFSAEFPKEGPSILRIQQVVRGDSAAYFCASSADRYNEQFFGPGTRLTVL.

The CDR3 sequence: CASSLTQGVGETQYF. The DNA of the CDR3 is TGTGCCAGCAGTCTTACACAGGGGGTAGGCGAGACCCAGTACTTC. V gene TRBV27 combines with J gene TRBJ2-5, with 8 bases identical to TRBD1. Germline lookup yields CDR1 MNHEY and CDR2 SMNVEV (reference sequence). J was trimmed by 5 bases and V by 5 bases; bases with no gene match: 10. CDR3 length equals 15 residues.

The chain employs TRBV7-2 and TRBJ2-5, with D unclear. The CDR3 extends over 14 amino acids. The V gene's germline CDR1 is SGHTA and CDR2 FQGNSA. Trimming took off 4 bases at V and 2 bases at J, with 11 bases between the two ends. CDR3 amino acids: CASSSQQHQETQYF. The CDR3 bases are TGTGCCAGCAGCTCCCAACAGCATCAAGAGACCCAGTACTTC.

This sequence joins TRBV6-5 and TRBJ2-7; the D gene is possibly TRBD2 (6 bases). The germline gives CDR1 MNHEY, CDR2 SVGAGI. Trimming shortened V by 3 bases and J by 4 bases, and 16 bases separated the two germline ends. There are 15 residues in the CDR3. CDR3 DNA: TGTGCCAGCAGTTATTTCGGGGGAGTGAAGTACGAGCAGTACTTC. Amino acids: CASSYFGGVKYEQYF.

CDR3 sequence reads: CSVEGLDYGYTF. The CDR3 nucleotides are TGCAGCGTTGAGGGTCTTGACTATGGCTACACCTTC. The chain links TRBV29-1 to TRBJ1-2; no definite D call. The CDR3 loop spans 12 amino acids. V shed 3 bases and J shed 3 bases, with 8 bases lying between them. Germline V gives CDR1 SQVTM, CDR2 ANQGSEA.

The chain joins TRBV6-5 to TRBJ2-5; 7 nucleotides align to TRBD1. The CDR3 sequence is 16 residues long. After removal of 2 bases from V and 0 bases from J, the junction contained 6 bases not matched to a gene. Germline CDR1 and CDR2: MNHEY and SVGAGI. The CDR3 coding sequence is TGTGCCAGCAGTTACCCCGAAGGGACAGACCAAGAGACCCAGTACTTC. Protein sequence: CASSYPEGTDQETQYF.

On this clone itself: One end of the junction does not line up with germline, which may come from a read error. The CDR3 here is CASRAGQSF. The CDR3 DNA reads as TGCGCCAGCAGGGCGGGACAGAGCTTC. This chain connects TRBV4-1 to TRBJ2-7, with D maybe TRBD1 (7 bases). Germline CDR1 and CDR2: MGHRA and YSYEKL. There are 9 residues in the CDR3.

The sample holds a few counts of this clone. One end of the junction varies from germline; a read error may be responsible. This chain uses TRBV7-7 with TRBJ2-5; D perhaps matches TRBD2 (7 bases). The CDR3 sequence is 16 residues long. Germline V gene sequence: CDR1 SSHAT, CDR2 FNYEAQ (reference sequence). The CDR3 loop is CASSQQGGGTGETQYF. The DNA of the CDR3 is TGTGCTAGCAGCCAACAGGGCGGGGGCACCGGAGAGACCCAGTACTTC.

V usage is TRBV5-6 and J usage is TRBJ2-7, with TRBD1 matching 11 bases. The CDR3 is 17 amino acids. The germline CDR1 and CDR2 sequences are SGHDT and YYEEEE. Trimming took 4 bases from V and 9 from J; bases not matched to a gene: 18. DNA for the CDR3: TGTGCCAGCAGCCAAGTAGCCCTCGGGACAGGGGGTTTGGGGCAGTACTTC. The encoded protein is CASSQVALGTGGLGQYF.

In this sample, this clone turned up a few times. This chain connects TRBV30 to TRBJ2-2, with D possibly being TRBD1 (6 bases). Trimming removed 7 bases from V and 1 base from J, with 19 bases in between. Germline lookup yields CDR1 GTSNPN and CDR2 SVGIG (reference sequence). The CDR3 is 16 amino acids. Written as DNA, the CDR3 is TGTGCCTTCCTCGGGGAGCGGACAGTGAACACCGGGGAGCTGTTTTTT. It encodes CAFLGERTVNTGELFF.

The chain is built from TRBV29-1 and TRBJ2-1, with 7 bases lining up with TRBD1. The CDR3 length is 15 residues. The germline CDR1 and CDR2 sequences are SQVTM and ANQGSEA. Losses at the gene ends were 7 bases for V and 4 bases for J; bases not matched to a gene: 13. This CDR3 reads CSDNGETGKYNEQFF. The CDR3, as DNA: TGCAGCGACAACGGCGAGACAGGGAAGTACAATGAGCAGTTCTTC.

V usage is TRBV13 and J usage is TRBJ1-1; D is unresolved. V lost 0 bases to trimming and J lost 0 bases, with 5 bases between them. Germline-derived CDR1 and CDR2 are PRHDT and FYEKMQ (reference sequence). The CDR3 is 14 amino acids. DNA of the CDR3: TGTGCCAGCAGCTTAGGGACGGTGAACACTGAAGCTTTCTTT. Translation: CASSLGTVNTEAFF. The whole variable domain, filled in from reference TRBV13 and TRBJ1-1, reads AAGVIQSPRHLIKEKRETATLKCYPIPRHDTVYWYQQGPGQDPQFLISFYEKMQSDKGSIPDRFSAQQFSDYHSELNMSSLELGDSALYFCASSLGTVNTEAFFGQGTRLTVV.